The 24 T cell receptor beta chains reported below all come from one sample, sequenced in a study of Tregs in tolerant kidney transplant recipients. Clones were read by immunoSEQ multiplex PCR, and TCRdb kept only the in-frame ones, dropping some. The sample has about 110,000 clones; around 87% are singletons. The starting material was CD4+ T cells from blood, obtained before the transplant. These receptor sequences come from a human donor who received a combined kidney and bone marrow transplant.

The V and J genes are TRBV7-2 and TRBJ2-4; perhaps TRBD1 as D (6 bases). The V gene's germline CDR1 is SGHTA and CDR2 FQGNSA. The V gene lost 5 bases and the J gene lost 0 bases, with 11 bases spanning the gap. This CDR3 contains 15 residues. The CDR3 DNA reads as TGTGCCAGCAGCCTAGGACAGTTAGCCAAAAACATTCAGTACTTC. This gives the protein CASSLGQLAKNIQYF.

The V and J genes are TRBV5-5 and TRBJ1-1; D call uncertain. V was clipped by 9 bases and J by 1 base, with 10 bases between them. Germline V CDR1 and CDR2: SGHKS, YYEKEE (reference sequence). The CDR3 runs 12 residues. The CDR3 loop is CATARGNTEAFF. Written as DNA, the CDR3 is TGTGCCACCGCGCGAGGGAACACTGAAGCTTTCTTT. Full variable domain (missing parts from reference TRBV5-5 and TRBJ1-1): DAGVTQSPTHLIKTRGQQVTLRCSPISGHKSVSWYQQVLGQGPQFIFQYYEKEERGRGNFPDRFSARQFPNYSSELNVNALLLGDSALYLCATARGNTEAFFGQGTRLTVV.

This chain uses TRBV18 with TRBJ1-2, with D perhaps matching TRBD1 (5 bases). The V end was cut by 0 bases, the J end by 5 bases, with 10 bases between. CDR1 is KGHSH and CDR2 is LQKENI in the germline V gene. CDR3 length equals 14 residues. The CDR3 reads CASSPPSRGYGYTF. The CDR3, as DNA: TGTGCCAGCTCACCACCAAGTAGGGGTTATGGCTACACCTTC.

The chain joins TRBV2 to TRBJ1-1; no firm D call. The CDR3 totals 16 residues. The germline CDR1 and CDR2 sequences are SNHLY and FYNNEI. Trimming pared 2 bases from V and 5 bases from J, leaving 18 bases between. CDR3 region: CASSEIREGWKTEAFF. In nucleotides, the CDR3 is TGTGCCAGCAGTGAAATTCGAGAGGGTTGGAAGACTGAAGCTTTCTTT.

J is TRBJ2-3 and V is TRBV7-6, with D tentatively TRBD2 (5 bases). Trimming removed 5 bases from V and 0 bases from J, with 9 bases in between. The CDR3 is 14 amino acids. CDR1 is SGHVS and CDR2 is FNYEAQ in the germline V gene. CDR3 nucleotide sequence: TGTGCCAGCAGCAGGCGGACTAGCACAGATACGCAGTATTTT. It codes for CASSRRTSTDTQYF.

The rearrangement links TRBV5-6 to TRBJ2-7, with D tentatively TRBD2 (7 bases). Germline V gene sequence: CDR1 SGHDT, CDR2 YYEEEE. V was trimmed by 2 bases and J by 0 bases, leaving 18 bases between them. CDR3 size: 17 residues. CDR3 in DNA: TGTGCCAGCAGCTTAGGGGGACGGGACTACAGCTCCTACGAGCAGTACTTC. It specifies CASSLGGRDYSSYEQYF.

The table lists this clone with a count of one. This sequence joins TRBV29-1 and TRBJ2-1, with 7 bases identical to TRBD2. Germline CDR1 reads SQVTM; CDR2 reads ANQGSEA. The length of the CDR3 is 16 residues. Trimming took 4 bases from V and 4 from J; bases not matched to a gene: 13. The CDR3 loop is CSVGVMGLAEYNEQFF. The CDR3 region has the DNA TGCAGCGTTGGGGTAATGGGGCTAGCGGAATACAATGAGCAGTTCTTC.

About this clone: Other DNA sequences in the same sample also yield this CDR3. This sequence joins TRBV5-1 and TRBJ2-7, with 11 bases lining up with TRBD2. This CDR3 contains 14 residues. Trimming at V came to 2 bases and at J to 6 bases, leaving 4 bases not matched to a gene. Germline lookup yields CDR1 SGHRS and CDR2 YFSETQ. The chain's CDR3 is CASSLGLAGGEQYF. CDR3 nucleotides: TGCGCCAGCAGCTTAGGTCTAGCGGGAGGCGAGCAGTACTTC.

CDR3 sequence: CASSLVGGDRRQETQYF. In DNA form, the CDR3 reads TGCGCCAGCAGCTTGGTGGGGGGGGACAGGCGACAAGAGACCCAGTACTTC. The V gene is TRBV5-1, the J gene TRBJ2-5; tentative D call: TRBD1 (8 bases). V dropped 0 bases and J dropped 2 bases, with 17 bases sitting between them. The CDR3 has 17 residues. CDR1 and CDR2 from the germline V gene are SGHRS and YFSETQ.

This clone was observed a single time. The chain is built from TRBV5-6 and TRBJ1-2, with no clear D. CDR3 length: 11 residues. Germline CDR1 and CDR2: SGHDT and YYEEEE. The germline V and J ends were trimmed by 3 bases and 8 bases, with 8 bases remaining between them. CDR3 nucleotides: TGTGCCAGCAGCTCTCGAGGGGGCTACACCTTC. Translated: CASSSRGGYTF.

The chain joins TRBV5-1 to TRBJ2-3; D perhaps matches TRBD1 (7 bases). The germline V gene encodes CDR1 SGHRS and CDR2 YFSETQ. The V and J ends lost 4 bases and 2 bases respectively, with 14 bases between them. The CDR3 length is 15 residues. The CDR3 is CASSARQGLTDTQYF. DNA of the CDR3: TGCGCCAGCAGCGCGAGACAGGGACTCACAGATACGCAGTATTTT. Using reference TRBV5-1 and TRBJ2-3 for the parts outside the CDR3, the full variable domain is KAGVTQTPRYLIKTRGQQVTLSCSPISGHRSVSWYQQTPGQGLQFLFEYFSETQRNKGNFPGRFSGRQFSNSRSEMNVSTLELGDSALYLCASSARQGLTDTQYFGPGTRLTVL.

The rearrangement joins TRBV28 to TRBJ2-7, with D tentatively TRBD1 (5 bases). V was clipped by 6 bases and J by 1 base, with 19 bases between them. CDR1 and CDR2 from the germline V gene are MDHEN and SYDVKM. This CDR3 has 16 residues. The CDR3 loop is CASSRAAYRLSYEQYF. In DNA, the CDR3 is TGTGCCAGCAGCCGTGCGGCGTACAGGTTATCCTACGAGCAGTACTTC.

The chain recombines TRBV4-1 with TRBJ1-5; D is perhaps TRBD1 (6 bases). CDR1 is MGHRA and CDR2 is YSYEKL in the germline V gene. CDR3 length: 17 amino acids. Trimming left V 0 bases short and J 0 bases short, with 12 bases between. The CDR3 DNA follows: TGCGCCAGCAGCCAAGATGCCGGACAGATTAGCAATCAGCCCCAGCATTTT. Amino acid sequence: CASSQDAGQISNQPQHF.

The chain combines TRBV15 with TRBJ2-7; a weak D match, TRBD2 (5 bases). V lost 0 bases, J lost 5 bases, and 11 bases lay in between. This CDR3 spans 14 amino acids. Germline values: CDR1 LNHNV, CDR2 YYDKDF (reference sequence). The CDR3 reads CATSRDLRVNEQYF. The CDR3 DNA reads as TGTGCCACCAGCAGAGATCTGCGGGTAAACGAGCAGTACTTC.

The V gene is TRBV15, the J gene TRBJ1-2; tentatively, D is TRBD1 (5 bases). V was cut by 4 bases and J by 6 bases, with 21 bases left in between. From germline, CDR1 is LNHNV and CDR2 YYDKDF (reference sequence). The CDR3 length is 16 residues. The CDR3, as DNA: TGTGCCACCAGCACCGCGCGCGCAGGGAAGGTCCATGGCTACACCTTC. Amino acids: CATSTARAGKVHGYTF. Complete variable domain (other parts from reference TRBV15 and TRBJ1-2): DAMVIQNPRYQVTQFGKPVTLSCSQTLNHNVMYWYQQKSSQAPKLLFHYYDKDFNNEADTPDNFQSRRPNTSFCFLDIRSPGLGDTAMYLCATSTARAGKVHGYTFGSGTRLTVV.

The chain links TRBV4-1 to TRBJ1-1; a weak D match, TRBD1 (6 bases). The CDR3 totals 13 residues. The germline V gene encodes CDR1 MGHRA and CDR2 YSYEKL. V gave up 3 bases and J gave up 1 base, with 6 bases separating them. CDR3 nucleotide sequence: TGCGCCAGCAGCCAGGACAGGAACACTGAAGCTTTCTTT. Translated, it gives CASSQDRNTEAFF.

This sequence joins TRBV25-1 and TRBJ1-1, with D hard to call. The V and J ends lost 4 bases and 0 bases respectively, with 6 bases between them. This CDR3 region has 13 residues. CDR1 MGHDK and CDR2 SYGVNS come from the germline V gene. DNA for the CDR3: TGTGCCAGCAGTGGAGCGATGAACACTGAAGCTTTCTTT. Translating it yields CASSGAMNTEAFF.

This chain uses TRBV5-1 with TRBJ1-3; maybe TRBD1 (5 bases). The CDR3 sequence is 14 residues long. The V end was cut by 1 base, the J end by 1 base, with 6 bases between. Germline CDR1 reads SGHRS; CDR2 reads YFSETQ. CDR3 protein: CASSLSGSGNTIYF. The CDR3 nucleotides read TGCGCCAGCAGCTTGTCAGGGTCTGGAAACACCATATATTTT.

The chain combines TRBV7-2 with TRBJ2-1, with 8 nucleotides matching TRBD1. J gave up 2 bases and V 3 bases, and 6 bases lay outside the gene matches. Looked up from germline, CDR1 is SGHTA and CDR2 is FQGNSA. CDR3 length: 16 amino acids. CDR3 amino acids: CASSLEAQGAYNEQFF. CDR3 coding DNA: TGTGCCAGCAGCTTGGAGGCACAGGGGGCCTACAATGAGCAGTTCTTC.

V gene TRBV9 combines with J gene TRBJ2-5; 7 bases are a match to TRBD1. Germline loops: CDR1 SGDLS, CDR2 YYNGEE. V trimming: 4 bases; J trimming: 5 bases; junction bases outside the gene matches: 11. CDR3 length: 15 amino acids. The CDR3 here is CASSPNPGGYETQYF. The CDR3 bases are TGTGCCAGCAGCCCCAATCCAGGGGGTTACGAGACCCAGTACTTC.

This chain connects TRBV5-1 to TRBJ1-4; D perhaps matches TRBD1 (5 bases). The CDR3 extends over 13 amino acids. The germline V gene encodes CDR1 SGHRS and CDR2 YFSETQ. Trimming cost V 4 bases and J 6 bases, with 10 bases left between them. The CDR3, as DNA: TGCGCCAGCAGCCTAAAGACAGATGAAAAACTGTTTTTT. Protein: CASSLKTDEKLFF.

The gene calls are TRBV27 and TRBJ1-4, with D perhaps matching TRBD1 (5 bases). V shed 2 bases and J shed 7 bases, with 14 bases lying between them. From germline, CDR1 is MNHEY and CDR2 SMNVEV (reference sequence). This CDR3 has 15 amino acids. CDR3 amino acids: CASSLKAGRFEKLFF. The CDR3 nucleotides are TGTGCCAGCAGTTTAAAGGCAGGGAGGTTTGAAAAACTGTTTTTT.

On this clone itself: An end of the junction does not agree with germline; a read error may underlie this. The chain links TRBV30 to TRBJ2-4; 7 positions match TRBD1. Germline CDR1 is GTSNPN and CDR2 is SVGIG (reference sequence). CDR3 length: 12 residues. CDR3 amino acids: CIMTGQKNIQYF. DNA of the CDR3: TGCATTATGACGGGACAGAAAAACATTCAGTACTTC.

The V gene is TRBV7-2, the J gene TRBJ1-4; the D gene is possibly TRBD1 (6 bases). The germline CDR1 and CDR2 sequences are SGHTA and FQGNSA. Trimming stripped 5 bases from V and 6 bases from J, with 16 bases between. This CDR3 contains 15 residues. DNA of the CDR3: TGTGCCAGCAGCAGACGGGACCACAGGGATGAAAAACTGTTTTTT. Protein: CASSRRDHRDEKLFF.